These T cell receptor beta chains were read from a single sample in a study of T cells expressing NK-cell markers. TCRdb reprocessed the 5' RACE reads, keeping one entry per CDR3 protein, no DNA. In total, the table holds roughly 430,000 distinct CDR3 sequences. The sequenced material came from blood T cells: a sorted CD56 or NKG2C T cell subset, CD4+ or CD8+ T cells, or bulk PBMC T cells (not recorded which). The receptor source for this set is a woman aged 18 to 75 in good health. The CDR3 runs from the conserved cysteine through the conserved F or W.

TRBV10-3	TRBJ1-2	CAISEAGQGNGYTF
TRBV5-1	TRBJ1-1	CASTSGGRHVEAFF
TRBV6-5	TRBJ2-7	CASSSQGTGPYEQYF
TRBV6-5	TRBJ1-2	CASSSQGWGYTF
TRBV7-3	TRBJ2-3	CASSNWLAGGPDTQYF
TRBV25-1	TRBJ1-2	CASSEFGFRGHRNCFNYGYTF
TRBV20-1	TRBJ2-3	CSARDRRGLGTDTQYF
TRBV12-3/TRBV12-4	TRBJ1-1	CASSLPGPEAFF
TRBV20-1	TRBJ2-2	CSARDLLAGGDGTGELFF
TRBV6-1	TRBJ2-3	CASKRGDTDTQYF
TRBV29-1	TRBJ2-2	CSVIGLSGELFF
TRBV29-1	TRBJ2-5	CSVGGTRGETQYF
TRBV11-1	TRBJ2-1	CASSSRTTLAGEANEQFF
TRBV5-1	TRBJ1-4	CASSLGTGRGELFF
TRBV7-3	TRBJ2-1	CASSLTHNYNEQFF
TRBV5-1	TRBJ2-2	CASSLGTRNTGELFF
TRBV28	TRBJ2-3	CASSPTSKPDTQYF
TRBV7-2	TRBJ1-1	CASSRWGQAGTEAFF
TRBV11-2	TRBJ1-1	CASSYHPPNTEAFF
TRBV5-1	TRBJ2-2	CASSDSATGELFF
TRBV11-2	TRBJ2-1	CASSLFGTGGFLEQFF
TRBV6-1	TRBJ1-5	CASSPPPGYNQPQHF
TRBV20-1	TRBJ1-1	CSAWTGTWDTEAFF
TRBV25-1	TRBJ2-2	CASSDYRDTGELFF
TRBV12-3/TRBV12-4	TRBJ2-1	CASSLGGSGYNEQFF
TRBV5-1	TRBJ2-5	CASNSNRAQETQYF
TRBV6-5	TRBJ2-1	CASSYGGSSVNEQFF
TRBV10-3	TRBJ1-6	CAISADGPGSPLHF
TRBV19	TRBJ2-1	CASSTGLAGGSNEQFF
TRBV6-2/TRBV6-3	TRBJ2-1	CASSYVTYNEQFF
TRBV4-1	TRBJ2-2	CASSHLRDRRDRELFF
TRBV10-3	TRBJ1-5	CAISIRASLLCRYQPQHF
TRBV6-5	TRBJ1-2	CASSYNDYYGYTF
TRBV12-3/TRBV12-4	TRBJ2-2	CASRPTSGGTGELFF
TRBV5-1	TRBJ1-2	CASSLLGGGDGYTF
TRBV5-1	TRBJ1-2	CASSLRVASANYGYTF
TRBV7-3	TRBJ1-1	CASSSRTGHEAFF
TRBV30	TRBJ2-5	CAWSAPGSETQYF
TRBV12-2	TRBJ1-1	CASRPPNPDTEAFF
TRBV3-1	TRBJ1-1	CATSRGGNTEAFF
TRBV5-4	TRBJ2-7	CASSNRGVRAYEQYF
TRBV30	TRBJ1-5	CAWRGQGAAQPQHF
TRBV12-3/TRBV12-4	TRBJ2-2	CASSPSGGAGTGELFF
TRBV20-1	TRBJ2-5	CSGDRLGMEETQYF
TRBV7-2	TRBJ1-4	CASSLAGGRREKLFF
TRBV5-6	TRBJ1-3	CASGPGSGNTIYF
TRBV2	TRBJ1-5	CASSDRQGYSNQPQHF
TRBV28	TRBJ2-4	CASSTQSGTRNIQYF
TRBV7-2	TRBJ2-7	CASSLVPTSYEQYF
TRBV7-3	TRBJ2-3	CASSQSPGQGDTQYF